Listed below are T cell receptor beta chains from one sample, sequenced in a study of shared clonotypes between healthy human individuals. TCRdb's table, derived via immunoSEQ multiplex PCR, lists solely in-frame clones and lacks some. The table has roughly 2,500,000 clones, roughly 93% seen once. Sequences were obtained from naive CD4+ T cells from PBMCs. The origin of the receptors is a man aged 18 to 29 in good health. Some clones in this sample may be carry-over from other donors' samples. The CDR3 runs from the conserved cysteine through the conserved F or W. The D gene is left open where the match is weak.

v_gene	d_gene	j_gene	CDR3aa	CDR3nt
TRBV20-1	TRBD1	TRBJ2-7	CSARTGYEQYF	TGCAGTGCAAGGACAGGTTACGAGCAGTACTTC
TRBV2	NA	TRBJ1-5	CASSPDQSYSNQPQHF	TGTGCCAGCAGTCCGGACCAAAGCTATAGCAATCAGCCCCAGCATTTT
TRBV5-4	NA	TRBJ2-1	CASSLAADRQEQFF	TGTGCCAGCAGCTTGGCGGCAGACCGACAAGAGCAGTTCTTC
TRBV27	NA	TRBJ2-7	CASSLSPGKYEQYF	TGTGCCAGCAGTTTATCCCCGGGCAAGTACGAGCAGTACTTC
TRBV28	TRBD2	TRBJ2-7	CASSPQGRGVYEQYF	TGTGCCAGCAGTCCTCAGGGTCGGGGGGTTTACGAGCAGTACTTC
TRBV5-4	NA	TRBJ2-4	CASSSATGAKNIQYF	TGTGCCAGCAGCTCCGCGACTGGGGCCAAAAACATTCAGTACTTC
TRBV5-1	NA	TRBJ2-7	CASSGAGVAYEQYF	TGCGCCAGCAGCGGTGCAGGGGTTGCCTACGAGCAGTACTTC
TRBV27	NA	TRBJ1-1	CASSGLGTEAFF	TGTGCCAGTTCGGGATTGGGCACTGAAGCTTTCTTT
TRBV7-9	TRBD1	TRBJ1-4	CASSTRGPYNEKLFF	TGTGCCAGCAGCACTAGGGGGCCTTATAATGAAAAACTGTTTTTT
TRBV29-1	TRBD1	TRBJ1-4	CSVDRGVGEKLFF	TGCAGCGTGGACAGGGGAGTCGGGGAAAAACTGTTTTTT
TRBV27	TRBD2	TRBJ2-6	CASSLSPLGGTLRSGANVLTF	TGTGCCAGCAGTTTATCGCCCCTGGGAGGGACCCTTCGCTCTGGGGCCAACGTCCTGACTTTC
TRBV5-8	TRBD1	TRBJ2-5	CASIKNNRGTQETQYF	TGTGCCAGCATCAAAAACAACAGGGGGACCCAAGAGACCCAGTACTTC
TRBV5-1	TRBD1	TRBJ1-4	CASSPPTGEANEKLFF	TGCGCCAGCAGCCCTCCTACAGGGGAGGCTAATGAAAAACTGTTTTTT
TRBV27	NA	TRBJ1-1	CASSSTGLGNTEAFF	TGTGCCAGCAGTTCAACAGGGTTGGGGAACACTGAAGCTTTCTTT